The 8 T cell receptor beta chains below were found in one sample sequenced in a study of CD8+ T cells in alopecia areata. Sequencing used cDNA as its template, made by extracting RNA and reverse transcribing it. The repertoire was sequenced with immunoSEQ multiplex PCR; TCRdb's copy has only in-frame clones and lacks some. The sample records roughly 180,000 clones, 63% being singletons. Source: CD4+ T cells sorted from blood, taken at week 0. The receptor set was obtained from a human donor with alopecia areata.

The chain couples TRBV29-1 to TRBJ1-1; the D gene is possibly TRBD1 (6 bases). The V end was cut by 4 bases, the J end by 4 bases, with 7 bases between. Per the germline V gene, CDR1 is SQVTM and CDR2 is ANQGSEA. CDR3 length: 11 amino acids. The CDR3 bases are TGCAGCGTTGTGGGGGCCACTGAAGCTTTCTTT. Protein sequence: CSVVGATEAFF.

The chain recombines TRBV30 with TRBJ1-1, with D hard to call. V was shortened by 4 bases and J by 0 bases, with 6 bases between the two germline ends. CDR1 GTSNPN and CDR2 SVGIG come from the germline V gene (reference sequence). The CDR3 is 12 amino acids. The CDR3 nucleotides are TGTGCCTGGAAGAGGATGAACACTGAAGCTTTCTTT. As protein: CAWKRMNTEAFF.

This chain uses TRBV29-1 with TRBJ2-2; 9 bases agree with TRBD2. Germline-derived CDR1 and CDR2 are SQVTM and ANQGSEA. The CDR3 runs 14 residues. The trim removed 3 bases at V and 7 bases at J, leaving 6 bases unmatched. The CDR3 region has the DNA TGCAGCGTTGACGGCGGGGGGGCCGTCGGGGAGCTGTTTTTT. It encodes CSVDGGGAVGELFF.

This clone showed up just a few times. The V gene is TRBV4-3, the J gene TRBJ2-1; D is ambiguous. There are 12 residues in the CDR3. Trimming left V 8 bases short and J 9 bases short, with 14 bases between. Germline V gene lookup returns CDR1 LGHNA and CDR2 YSLEER. CDR3 DNA: TGCGCCAGCGAGGATGCCTTCGGTGAGCAGTTCTTC. This codes for CASEDAFGEQFF.

The CDR3 nucleotides are TGTGCCACCAGCAGAGATCAGCACAGCCCTGGCTCCTACAATGAGCAGTTCTTC. The encoded protein is CATSRDQHSPGSYNEQFF. The chain joins TRBV15 to TRBJ2-1; no clear D gene. The CDR3 runs 18 residues. Germline-derived CDR1 and CDR2 are LNHNV and YYDKDF (reference sequence). V was trimmed by 0 bases and J by 0 bases, leaving 15 bases between them.

This clone was detected once. Other DNA sequences within the sample encode an identical CDR3. The chain uses TRBV18 and TRBJ2-5, with D possibly being TRBD2 (6 bases). The CDR3 has 12 residues. V was clipped by 2 bases and J by 5 bases, with 6 bases between them. Per germline, CDR1 KGHSH and CDR2 LQKENI. CDR3: CASSPGGETQYF. CDR3 nucleotides: TGTGCCAGCTCACCAGGAGGGGAGACCCAGTACTTC.

Worth noting for this clone: This sample includes further DNA sequences coding for the same CDR3. The V and J genes are TRBV29-1 and TRBJ1-6, with D perhaps matching TRBD1 (5 bases). Looked up from germline, CDR1 is SQVTM and CDR2 is ANQGSEA. V lost 6 bases to trimming and J lost 7 bases, with 10 bases between them. This CDR3 is 12 amino acids long. Here the CDR3 reads CSVRDPNSPLHF. The CDR3 nucleotides read TGCAGCGTCAGGGACCCCAATTCACCCCTCCACTTT.

This clone occurred a few times. This chain connects TRBV29-1 to TRBJ2-2; TRBD2 agrees at 8 bases. Unmatched junction bases numbered 5, after V lost 6 bases and J lost 2 bases. The CDR3 totals 14 residues. Looked up from germline, CDR1 is SQVTM and CDR2 is ANQGSEA. CDR3 coding DNA: TGCAGCGTGACAGCGGGGGCAAACACCGGGGAGCTGTTTTTT. Protein product: CSVTAGANTGELFF.